Listed below are T cell receptor beta chains from one sample, sequenced in a study of cytomegalovirus exposure and HLA in healthy donors. TCRdb's table, derived via immunoSEQ multiplex PCR, lists solely in-frame clones and lacks some. This sample has approximately 50,000 clones, with about nine tenths found just once. Sequencing was carried out using PBMCs. These TCRs come from a woman in her 30s in good health and CMV-seronegative. Each CDR3 is given with its conserved first and last residue. D genes are given only for firm matches. Rows give clone size only sometimes, using once, few, many, or a class for an expanded clone.

j_call	clone_size	v_call	d_call	cdr3_nt	cdr3_aa
TRBJ2-3	NA	TRBV9	TRBD2	TGTGCCAGCAGCCGGACTAGCGGAGGCACAGATACGCAGTATTTT	CASSRTSGGTDTQYF
TRBJ1-2	few	TRBV19	TRBD1	TGTGCCAGTAGTATCACCAGGGGGCTTCACTATGGCTACACCTTC	CASSITRGLHYGYTF
TRBJ2-1	NA	TRBV15	NA	TGTGCCACCAGCAGTGGACGGGAATCCTACAATGAGCAGTTCTTC	CATSSGRESYNEQFF
TRBJ1-1	NA	TRBV6-4	NA	TGTGCCATTAATCAGGGTGAAGCTTTCTTT	CAINQGEAFF
TRBJ2-5	NA	TRBV28	TRBD1	TGTGCCAGCAGTTTAAATGGGGACAGTCAAGAGACCCAGTACTTC	CASSLNGDSQETQYF
TRBJ2-7	NA	TRBV5-1	NA	TGCGCCAGCAGCTTGGAGACTGCCGAGCAGTACTTC	CASSLETAEQYF
TRBJ2-7	NA	TRBV20-1	NA	TGCAGTGCTAGCGGGGAGGTTGAGCAGTACTTC	CSASGEVEQYF
TRBJ1-4	NA	TRBV19	NA	TGTGCCAGTAGTACACCCGGAGGGAATGAAAAACTGTTTTTT	CASSTPGGNEKLFF
TRBJ2-3	NA	TRBV6-5	TRBD2	TGTGCCAGCAGGCTAGCGGGTATGTCCACAGATACGCAGTATTTT	CASRLAGMSTDTQYF
TRBJ2-7	NA	TRBV5-1	TRBD1	TGCGCCAGCAGCTTGGCCGGACAGGACAACGAGCAGTACTTC	CASSLAGQDNEQYF
TRBJ1-3	NA	TRBV5-1	TRBD1	TGCGCCAGCAGCGGAAGACAGGGGGAAGACACCATATATTTT	CASSGRQGEDTIYF
TRBJ2-7	NA	TRBV18	NA	TGTGCCAGCTCACCGGTGGAGGGCCGCGAGCAGTACTTC	CASSPVEGREQYF
TRBJ2-3	NA	TRBV4-2	NA	TGTGCCAGCAGCTCAGGCGCGCAGTCCTCTAGCACAGATACGCAGTATTTT	CASSSGAQSSSTDTQYF
TRBJ2-1	NA	TRBV27	NA	TGTGCCAGCAGTTTTAGGATCGCAAGCGTCGATGAGCAGTTCTTC	CASSFRIASVDEQFF
TRBJ1-2	NA	TRBV29-1	TRBD1	TGCAGCGCCCAGGGGGGAATGGGTTTGGGCTACACCTTC	CSAQGGMGLGYTF
TRBJ2-3	NA	TRBV13	NA	TGTGCCAGCAGCCCGGGAGATGAAACAGATACGCAGTATTTT	CASSPGDETDTQYF
TRBJ1-1	NA	TRBV5-1	TRBD1	TGCGCCAGCGAAAACCCTGGGACAGGGTTCGCTTTCTTT	CASENPGTGFAFF
TRBJ1-1	NA	TRBV11-1	NA	TGTGCCAGCAGCTTAGGTGGAGCAGCCGAAGCTTTCTTT	CASSLGGAAEAFF
TRBJ2-3	NA	TRBV28	TRBD2	TGTGCCAGCAGTCGGACTAGCGGCACAGATACGCAGTATTTT	CASSRTSGTDTQYF
TRBJ1-1	NA	TRBV28	NA	TGTGCCACGACAGACCTCTTGAACACTGAAGCTTTCTTT	CATTDLLNTEAFF
TRBJ2-7	NA	TRBV6-6	TRBD2	TGTGCCAGCAGTTACGGGGAGGGACGGGGCGAGCAGTACTTC	CASSYGEGRGEQYF
TRBJ2-5	NA	TRBV12-5	TRBD2	TGTGCTAGTGGTTTGGTAGGGAGGAGACGAGCGGGAGGGGGACCCCGGGTTCTGGAGACCCAGTACTTC	CASGLVGRRRAGGGPRVLETQYF
TRBJ1-1	NA	TRBV27	TRBD1	TGTGCCAGCAGTCAATACAGGGGCCGAGCTTTCTTT	CASSQYRGRAFF
TRBJ1-4	NA	TRBV5-1	NA	TGCGCCAGCTCGACAGGTCAGATAACTAATGAAAAACTGTTTTTT	CASSTGQITNEKLFF
TRBJ2-3	NA	TRBV7-2	NA	TGTGCCAGCAGCTTAGGTCAGGCTCAGGGCACAGATACGCAGTATTTT	CASSLGQAQGTDTQYF
TRBJ2-7	NA	TRBV10-2	TRBD2	TGCGCCAGCAGAGCCCCTCTCGGGACTAGCGTCGACGAGCAGTACTTC	CASRAPLGTSVDEQYF
TRBJ1-4	NA	TRBV28	NA	TGTGCCAGCAGTATACAGGGCGGACATGAAAAACTGTTTTTT	CASSIQGGHEKLFF
TRBJ1-1	NA	TRBV20-1	TRBD1	TGCGGACAGGACAGGGGCTTCGGGGCTTTCTTT	CGQDRGFGAFF
TRBJ2-1	NA	TRBV2	NA	TGTGCCAGCAGCGCCCAAACCGGCGGGCTCTTTACGGTCTTC	CASSAQTGGLFTVF
TRBJ1-5	NA	TRBV19	NA	TGTGCCACCCTCGGGGAGTTGGGTCAGCCCCAGCATTTT	CATLGELGQPQHF
TRBJ2-7	NA	TRBV7-9	TRBD1	TGTGCCAGCAGCCATACAGGGGAAAGCTCCTACGAGCAGTACTTC	CASSHTGESSYEQYF
TRBJ2-7	NA	TRBV5-1	NA	TGCGCCAGCAGCTTGCTCGAGGGAGCTGACGAGCAGTACTTC	CASSLLEGADEQYF
TRBJ2-7	NA	TRBV6-5	TRBD2	TGTGCCAGCAGCCAGGGACTAGCGGACTCCTACGAGCAGTACTTC	CASSQGLADSYEQYF
TRBJ2-2	NA	TRBV4-3	NA	TGCGCCAGCAGCCCTCTCCTGAGTTCGATGGAGCCGGGGGAGCTGTTTTTT	CASSPLLSSMEPGELFF
TRBJ2-7	few	TRBV7-2	TRBD2	TGTGCCAGCAGTAAACCGGCTAGCGGGGGAGAGCAGTACTTC	CASSKPASGGEQYF
TRBJ2-2	NA	TRBV28	NA	TGTGCCAGCAGTTCGGTCACCGGGGAGCTGTTTTTT	CASSSVTGELFF
TRBJ2-7	NA	TRBV27	TRBD1	TGTGCCAGCAGTTTTCAGGGGGCAATCGACTACGAGCAGTACTTC	CASSFQGAIDYEQYF
TRBJ2-2	NA	TRBV6-5	TRBD1	TGTGCCAGCAGTTACAAACAGGGGTTGTTCCCCGGGGAGCTGTTTTTT	CASSYKQGLFPGELFF
TRBJ2-7	NA	TRBV7-8	NA	TGTGCCAGCAGCTTAGAACACAGCTCCTACGAGCAGTACTTC	CASSLEHSSYEQYF
TRBJ1-3	NA	TRBV9	NA	TGTGCCAGCAGCGTAGGCGCAGGGGTGGCAGGAAACACCATATATTTT	CASSVGAGVAGNTIYF
TRBJ2-2	NA	TRBV28	TRBD2	TGTGCCAGCAGTTTCCACAAAGTGACTAGCGGGGTTAACACCGGGGAGCTGTTTTTT	CASSFHKVTSGVNTGELFF
TRBJ1-1	NA	TRBV28	TRBD1	TGTGCCAGCACGGAAGGGGGCAAGAACACTGAAGCTTTCTTT	CASTEGGKNTEAFF
TRBJ1-2	NA	TRBV28	TRBD1	TGTGCCAGCAGTTTATACAGGGGGGTTAACTATGGCTACACCTTC	CASSLYRGVNYGYTF
TRBJ2-3	NA	TRBV13	NA	TGTGCCAGCAGCTTATGGGGCCCCAGAAGTTCAGATACGCAGTATTTT	CASSLWGPRSSDTQYF
TRBJ2-3	NA	TRBV2	NA	TGTGCCAGCCGCCCCCAGGGCCCAACAGTGGATACGCAGTATTTT	CASRPQGPTVDTQYF
TRBJ1-2	NA	TRBV28	NA	TGTGCCAGCAGTCAAGGGAGTGTAGGCTACACCTTC	CASSQGSVGYTF
TRBJ1-2	NA	TRBV6-5	TRBD1	TGTGCCAGCAGTGGGACAGGGGTAGGAGACTATGGCTACACCTTC	CASSGTGVGDYGYTF
TRBJ2-2	NA	TRBV7-8	TRBD2	TGTGCCAGCAGTTACCGGGCGGGACTAGCGGGAGTGGGCGGGGAGCTGTTTTTT	CASSYRAGLAGVGGELFF
TRBJ1-1	NA	TRBV7-9	TRBD1	TGTGCCAGCAGCTTGGCAGGGGGCAGCACTGAAGCTTTCTTT	CASSLAGGSTEAFF
TRBJ2-7	NA	TRBV9	TRBD1	TGTGCCAGCAGTACCTCGAGGACAGGGGGTAACGAGCAGTACTTC	CASSTSRTGGNEQYF
TRBJ2-1	NA	TRBV28	NA	TGTGCCAGCAGCGCTAGGGCCAACCTAGCGCCTAACAATGAGCAGTTCTTC	CASSARANLAPNNEQFF
TRBJ2-2	once	TRBV27	TRBD2	TGTGCCAGCAGTTTATCGAATTTTGTTAGCGGGAGAGGGGGGACCGGGGAGCTGTTTTTT	CASSLSNFVSGRGGTGELFF
TRBJ2-7	once	TRBV28	NA	TGTGCCAGCAGACTGTTTGGGAGCTCCTACGAGCAGTACTTC	CASRLFGSSYEQYF
TRBJ2-1	NA	TRBV5-1	NA	TGCGCCAGCAGCTTGGCCGTAGGGGCGAGCAATGAGCAGTTCTTC	CASSLAVGASNEQFF